This T cell receptor (beta chain) was profiled in a study of blood T cell repertoires in COVID-19. Sequenced by immunoSEQ multiplex PCR; TCRdb stores in-frame clones only, minus some. Of about 240,000 clones detected, approximately 83% appear once; the ten largest clones hold 2.5% to 3.5%. Germline assignment: CDR1 SQVTM and CDR2 ANQGSEA. J lost 0 bases, V lost 6 bases, and 7 bases had no gene match. This CDR3 has 14 residues. The chain combines TRBV29-1 with TRBJ1-2, with 7 positions matching TRBD1. Material for sequencing was PBMCs or T cells enriched from blood (not recorded which). This sequence was found in a woman in her thirties or forties with acute COVID-19. DNA of the CDR3: TGCAGCGTCCCCAGGGACAGCCCTAACTATGGCTACACCTTC. As protein: CSVPRDSPNYGYTF. The variable domain in full, completed from reference TRBV29-1 and TRBJ1-2, reads SAVISQKPSRDICQRGTSLTIQCQVDSQVTMMFWYRQQPGQSLTLIATANQGSEATYESGFVIDKFPISRPNLTFSTLTVSNMSPEDSSIYLCSVPRDSPNYGYTFGSGTRLTVV.